This is a list of T cell receptor beta chains from one sample in a study of shared clonotypes between healthy human individuals. Data came from immunoSEQ multiplex PCR; TCRdb stores just in-frame clones and leaves some out. The sample gives about 600,000 clones, 95% to 96% of which show up once; 0.09% to 0.13% is in the top ten. The specimen was naive CD8+ T cells sorted from blood. Every receptor here comes from a woman between 25 and 40 years old in good health. The CDR3 runs from the conserved cysteine through the conserved F or W. A D gene is named only where the DNA matches it firmly. Rows may omit the clone size; those that give it use once, few, many or a size class.

CDR3aa: CASSFQGIGYEQFF
CDR3nt: TGTGCCAGCAGTTTTCAGGGGATAGGCTATGAGCAGTTCTTC
j_gene: TRBJ2-1
v_gene: TRBV28
abundance: NA
d_gene: NA

CDR3aa: CASSPGGPWNRGNTIYF
CDR3nt: TGTGCCAGCAGCCCAGGAGGCCCCTGGAACCGTGGAAACACCATATATTTT
j_gene: TRBJ1-3
v_gene: TRBV7-2
abundance: NA
d_gene: NA

CDR3aa: CASSVGPGYTDTQYF
CDR3nt: TGTGCCAGCAGCGTAGGACCCGGTTACACAGATACGCAGTATTTT
j_gene: TRBJ2-3
v_gene: TRBV9
abundance: NA
d_gene: NA

CDR3aa: CASSPLGGTDTQYF
CDR3nt: TGTGCCAGCAGCCCCCTCGGGGGCACAGATACGCAGTATTTT
j_gene: TRBJ2-3
v_gene: TRBV25-1
abundance: NA
d_gene: NA

CDR3aa: CASSPGQGKYEQYF
CDR3nt: TGTGCCAGTAGCCCAGGACAGGGCAAGTACGAGCAGTACTTC
j_gene: TRBJ2-7
v_gene: TRBV19
abundance: few
d_gene: TRBD1

CDR3aa: CASSAVWEGLYNEQFF
CDR3nt: TGTGCCAGCAGCGCCGTGTGGGAGGGACTCTACAATGAGCAGTTCTTC
j_gene: TRBJ2-1
v_gene: TRBV2
abundance: NA
d_gene: TRBD2

CDR3aa: CASSFYGEIAYNEQFF
CDR3nt: TGTGCCAGCAGCTTCTATGGCGAGATTGCCTACAATGAGCAGTTCTTC
j_gene: TRBJ2-1
v_gene: TRBV7-9
abundance: NA
d_gene: NA

CDR3aa: CSVDRGVLGYTF
CDR3nt: TGCAGCGTGGACAGGGGGGTTCTTGGCTACACCTTC
j_gene: TRBJ1-2
v_gene: TRBV29-1
abundance: NA
d_gene: TRBD1

CDR3aa: CASSEAGWGYEQYF
CDR3nt: TGTGCCAGCAGTGAAGCGGGTTGGGGCTACGAGCAGTACTTC
j_gene: TRBJ2-7
v_gene: TRBV6-1
abundance: NA
d_gene: NA

CDR3aa: CASSLVGTQRTEAFF
CDR3nt: TGTGCCAGCAGTTTAGTCGGGACACAGAGGACTGAAGCTTTCTTT
j_gene: TRBJ1-1
v_gene: TRBV28
abundance: NA
d_gene: NA

CDR3aa: CASSHRGGSNQPQHF
CDR3nt: TGTGCCAGCAGCCACAGGGGTGGAAGCAATCAGCCCCAGCATTTT
j_gene: TRBJ1-5
v_gene: TRBV7-2
abundance: once
d_gene: TRBD1

CDR3aa: CASSLRAGSGQGDEQYF
CDR3nt: TGTGCCAGCAGTTTGAGAGCTGGGTCGGGACAGGGGGACGAGCAGTACTTC
j_gene: TRBJ2-7
v_gene: TRBV27
abundance: NA
d_gene: TRBD1